This T cell receptor beta chain was observed in a study of blood T cell repertoires in COVID-19. V gave up 8 bases and J gave up 4 bases, with 16 bases separating them. This CDR3 is built from 14 residues. Germline V lookup: CDR1 SGHAT, CDR2 FQNNGV. Original processing methods: From reference gene primer amplification, estimates of nucleated cell counts were derived. Profiling relied on immunoSEQ multiplex PCR, and the TCRdb table lists in-frame clones only, not all of them. V, J and clone size derive from that table, while D and trimming were established from the DNA sequence. The sample contains about 670,000 clones, about 87% of which appear only once.

The source material was peripheral blood. This chain connects TRBV11-2 to TRBJ2-3; D might be TRBD1 (6 bases). The clonotype was recovered from a woman aged 18-30 years with acute or convalescent COVID-19. CDR3 nucleotide sequence: TGTGCCAGCGTCAAAAACAGGGCCGCAGATACGCAGTATTTT. Translated, it gives CASVKNRAADTQYF.